The next 2 T cell receptor beta chains were all read from a single sample in a study of regulatory T cells in long-lasting Graves disease. Regarding time point: persistent/refractory GD, antithyroid drugs over 5 years with positive TRAb. The TCR library was prepared using RNA isolated from PBMCs. Assembly of TCR beta libraries relied on iRepertoire HTBI primers together with Arm-PCR of CDR3 regions. TCRdb recomputed calls from the multiplex PCR reads with MiXCR, one row per CDR3 protein. The table shows 300,000 or so distinct CDR3 sequences, with 15% to 20% occurring only once. Material: peripheral blood mononuclear cells (PBMCs), obtained when the disease was refractory, from a patient treated with antithyroid drugs. The receptors come from a female donor with Graves disease.

This clonotype was counted ten times or more. The chain uses TRBV7-9 and TRBJ1-1, with D maybe TRBD1 (5 bases). Germline CDR1 and CDR2: SEHNR and FQNEAQ (reference sequence). V dropped 5 bases and J dropped 0 bases, with 13 bases sitting between them. The CDR3 consists of 15 residues. CDR3 nucleotide sequence: TGTGCCAGCAGCCTAAGTAACAGGTTGAACACTGAAGCTTTCTTT. This encodes CASSLSNRLNTEAFF.

The chain employs TRBV10-3 and TRBJ2-2; weak D call: TRBD2 (7 bases). The CDR3 is made up of 16 amino acids. CDR1 and CDR2 (germline): ENHRY, SYGVKD. V shed 3 bases and J shed 4 bases, with 15 bases lying between them. In nucleotides, the CDR3 is TGTGCCATCAGTGAAAAAGGGGGGGCCGGCACCGGGGAGCTGTTTTTT. This encodes CAISEKGGAGTGELFF.